This passage covers 23 T cell receptor beta chains from one sample sequenced in a study of identical twins. TCRdb processed the 5' RACE reads anew with MiXCR; each CDR3 protein has one entry. The table shows about 500,000 distinct CDR3 sequences, with around an eighth occurring only once. A further study also used this sample, focusing on yellow fever vaccine responses in identical twins.

The sequenced material came from CD4+ T cells sorted from blood. These receptors all come from a woman aged 18-29 years in good health.

This clonotype occurred many times. This chain links TRBV21-1 with TRBJ2-4; the table's D call TRBD1 went unverified against the DNA. TRBV21-1 is listed as a pseudogene. This CDR3 is built from 16 residues. The CDR3, as DNA: TGTGCCAGCACTCCGGACAGCCTTCTAGCCTTAAACATTCAGTACTTC. Translating gives CASTPDSLLALNIQYF.

The V call is TRBV28, the J call TRBJ2-1, with TRBD2 identical over 7 bases. The CDR3 has 15 residues. The V gene end was trimmed by 3 bases and the J gene end by 6 bases; junction bases not matched to a gene: 8. Germline CDR1 MDHEN, CDR2 SYDVKM. For the CDR3, the DNA is TGTGCCAGCAGTTTGCGAGTGGGGGGGGGCAATGAGCAGTTCTTC. Residues: CASSLRVGGGNEQFF.

This clonotype was seen many times. The chain combines TRBV10-2 with TRBJ2-4; D possibly corresponds to TRBD2 (7 bases). The ends were cut back, 7 bases at V and 5 bases at J, with 15 bases in the middle. Germline CDR1 WSHSY, CDR2 SAAADI. The CDR3 is made up of 14 amino acids. The DNA of the CDR3 is TGCGCCAGCATGAGGGGGGGAGGGCAAAACATTCAGTACTTC. As protein: CASMRGGGQNIQYF.

Ten or more counts support this clonotype. The genes are TRBV15 and TRBJ2-3; a possible D gene is TRBD1 (6 bases). The CDR3 runs to 15 residues. Per the germline V gene, CDR1 is LNHNV and CDR2 is YYDKDF (reference sequence). Trimming took 0 bases from V and 6 from J, leaving 13 bases between them. DNA of the CDR3: TGTGCCACCAGCAGAGAAAGGGGCAGGGGCGATACGCAGTATTTT. Amino acid sequence: CATSRERGRGDTQYF.

This clonotype was observed once. The genes are TRBV4-1 and TRBJ2-3; 7 nucleotides line up with TRBD1. CDR3 size: 16 residues. CDR1 MGHRA and CDR2 YSYEKL come from the germline V gene. V was clipped by 1 base and J by 4 bases; unmatched bases: 8. The CDR3 nucleotides are TGCGCCAGCAGCCAAGTGATGGGGACAGCCTCAGATACGCAGTATTTT. Translating gives CASSQVMGTASDTQYF.

This clonotype was observed a few times. The chain recombines TRBV7-2 with TRBJ1-2; D gene unclear. The length of the CDR3 is 17 residues. The V and J ends lost 5 bases and 0 bases respectively, with 19 bases between them. Per the germline V gene, CDR1 is SGHTA and CDR2 is FQGNSA. The CDR3 coding sequence is TGTGCCAGCAGCCCAAGCGGGGTGACACTTACTAACTATGGCTACACCTTC. Translation: CASSPSGVTLTNYGYTF.

Comment on this clonotype: This may arise from a read error, as a much more abundant clone is one base away. In this CDR3 the conserved last residue, phenylalanine or tryptophan, is missing, so a read error is likely. The chain employs TRBV12-3 or TRBV12-4 and TRBJ2-5, with TRBD2 identical over 9 bases. The trim removed 5 bases at V and 3 bases at J, leaving 7 bases unmatched. CDR3 size: 15 residues. The CDR3 nucleotides are TGTGCCAGCAGTCTAGAAGCGGGGGGAGAAGAGACCCAGTACTAC. Amino acid sequence: CASSLEAGGEETQYY.

A few counts support this clonotype. The chain uses TRBV7-2 and TRBJ2-1; 7 bases are shared with TRBD2. This CDR3 comprises 14 residues. The germline V gene encodes CDR1 SGHTA and CDR2 FQGNSA. Trimming cost V 2 bases and J 6 bases; bases outside gene matches: 4. In DNA, the CDR3 is TGTGCCAGCAGCTTATTTCGGACTAGCAATGAGCAGTTCTTC. It yields the protein CASSLFRTSNEQFF.

J is TRBJ2-7 and V is TRBV7-2; a weak D match, TRBD2 (5 bases). Germline CDR1 is SGHTA and CDR2 is FQGNSA. V lost 4 bases and J lost 6, with 13 bases in between. The CDR3 has 13 residues. CDR3 in DNA: TGTGCCAGCAGCTCCCTCACTCGGGGCGAGCAGTACTTC. It specifies CASSSLTRGEQYF.

The genes are TRBV5-6 and TRBJ2-1; a possible D gene is TRBD1 (5 bases). V lost 0 bases and J lost 7, with 8 bases in between. CDR1 and CDR2 (germline): SGHDT, YYEEEE. The CDR3 loop spans 13 amino acids. CDR3 sequence (DNA): TGTGCCAGCAGCTTGGCCAAGGGGAATGAGCAGTTCTTC. As protein: CASSLAKGNEQFF.

This clonotype was seen only a few times. The genes are TRBV6-2 or TRBV6-3 and TRBJ2-7; no firm D call. The CDR3 has 13 amino acids. Trimming removed 2 bases from V and 4 bases from J, with 9 bases in between. Germline V gene sequence: CDR1 MNHEY, CDR2 SVGEGT. The CDR3 is CASSYLKAYEQYF. DNA of the CDR3: TGTGCCAGCAGTTACCTGAAGGCTTACGAGCAGTACTTC.

This clonotype was seen ten or more times. The rearrangement links TRBV20-1 to TRBJ1-5; unclear D gene. The V end was cut by 0 bases, the J end by 4 bases, with 4 bases between. This CDR3 has 12 amino acids. Germline V gene lookup returns CDR1 DFQATT and CDR2 SNEGSKA (reference sequence). CDR3 sequence (DNA): TGCAGTGCTAGAGATAGGAATCAGCCCCAGCATTTT. Translating gives CSARDRNQPQHF.

This chain connects TRBV11-3 to TRBJ2-7, with D possibly TRBD1 on 6 matching bases. Trimming removed 1 base at V and 11 bases at J, with 15 bases between. The CDR3 runs 13 residues. The germline CDR1 and CDR2 sequences are SGHNT and YENEEA. The CDR3 DNA is TGTGCCAGCAGCTTAGTCTCAGGGGAGAAGGAGTACTTC. Its translation is CASSLVSGEKEYF. The variable domain in full, with the rest retrieved from reference TRBV11-3 and TRBJ2-7, is EAGVVQSPRYKIIEKKQPVAFWCNPISGHNTLYWYLQNLGQGPELLIRYENEEAVDDSQLPKDRFSAERLKGVDSTLKIQPAELGDSAVYLCASSLVSGEKEYFGPGTRLTVT.

The chain joins TRBV5-5 to TRBJ1-6; D uncertain. Germline CDR1 is SGHKS and CDR2 is YYEKEE (reference sequence). This CDR3 spans 14 amino acids. V was shortened by 0 bases and J by 9 bases, with 10 bases between the two germline ends. In DNA form, the CDR3 reads TGTGCCAGCAGCTTGGGAGTAATTGGTTCACCCCTCCACTTT. Its protein product is CASSLGVIGSPLHF.

This clonotype was seen a handful of times. The rearrangement uses TRBV7-8 and TRBJ2-2; D gene uncertain. The V and J ends lost 5 bases and 10 bases respectively, with 20 bases between them. Per the germline V gene, CDR1 is SGHVS and CDR2 is FQNEAQ. This CDR3 is 15 amino acids long. The DNA for the CDR3 is TGTGCCAGCAGCCCCTGGCCGCCAGTGAGTTCGGAGCTGTTTTTT. It encodes CASSPWPPVSSELFF.

This CDR3 is CASSEYGGSYNEQFF. In nucleotides, the CDR3 is TGTGCCAGCAGTGAATACGGCGGGAGCTACAATGAGCAGTTCTTC. V and J are TRBV25-1 and TRBJ2-1; 7 positions agree with TRBD2. CDR3 length: 15 residues. Looked up from germline, CDR1 is MGHDK and CDR2 is SYGVNS. Trimming took 0 bases from V and 3 from J; bases not matched to a gene: 2.

This clonotype was found a few times. CDR3 sequence reads: CASSSADGSGKFSTYEQYF. The CDR3 DNA reads as TGTGCCAGCTCATCGGCTGATGGTAGCGGGAAGTTTTCGACCTACGAGCAGTACTTC. The chain employs TRBV18 and TRBJ2-7; 8 nucleotides line up with TRBD2. Trimming removed 5 bases from V and 2 bases from J; junction bases left unmatched: 20. Germline V gene lookup returns CDR1 KGHSH and CDR2 LQKENI. The CDR3 consists of 19 residues. Using reference TRBV18 and TRBJ2-7 for the parts outside the CDR3, the full variable domain is NAGVMQNPRHLVRRRGQEARLRCSPMKGHSHVYWYRQLPEEGLKFMVYLQKENIIDESGMPKERFSAEFPKEGPSILRIQQVVRGDSAAYFCASSSADGSGKFSTYEQYFGPGTRLTVT.

This clonotype occurred many times. This chain uses TRBV7-8 with TRBJ2-1; TRBD1 aligns across 7 bases. This CDR3 contains 17 residues. Germline CDR1 SGHVS, CDR2 FQNEAQ. J lost 9 bases, V lost 7 bases, and 21 bases had no gene match. The CDR3 protein is CASTPSLRGGAIIEQFF. CDR3 bases: TGTGCCAGCACCCCGAGCCTCCGAGGGGGCGCAATTATTGAGCAGTTCTTC. The full variable domain, in which reference TRBV7-8 and TRBJ2-1 provide the parts outside the CDR3, is GAGVSQSPRYKVAKRGQDVALRCDPISGHVSLFWYQQALGQGPEFLTYFQNEAQLDKSGLPSDRFFAERPEGSVSTLKIQRTQQEDSAVYLCASTPSLRGGAIIEQFFGPGTRLTVL.

The chain uses TRBV5-1 and TRBJ1-4, with D unclear. Looked up from germline, CDR1 is SGHRS and CDR2 is YFSETQ. Trimming took 2 bases from V and 0 from J, leaving 5 bases between them. The CDR3 extends over 14 amino acids. CDR3 bases: TGCGCCAGCAGCTTACAGCCAACTAATGAAAAACTGTTTTTT. It is translated as CASSLQPTNEKLFF.

CDR3 sequence: CASSLGGRDSEAFF. CDR3 nucleotide sequence: TGTGCCAGCAGTTTAGGGGGGCGGGACAGCGAAGCTTTCTTT. The V gene is TRBV12-3 or TRBV12-4, the J gene TRBJ1-1; TRBD1 agrees at 7 bases. The CDR3 extends over 14 amino acids. Trimming cost V 1 base and J 8 bases; bases outside gene matches: 7.

The CDR3 nucleotides read TGCGCCAGCAGCTCCGTGGCGAAGGACAATGAGCAGTTCTTC. Translating it yields CASSSVAKDNEQFF. The rearrangement uses TRBV5-1 and TRBJ2-1; D gene uncertain. The CDR3 has 14 residues. Deletions cut 3 bases from V and 5 bases from J, with 12 bases between. Germline loops: CDR1 SGHRS, CDR2 YFSETQ. Supplemented by reference TRBV5-1 and TRBJ2-1, the full variable domain reads KAGVTQTPRYLIKTRGQQVTLSCSPISGHRSVSWYQQTPGQGLQFLFEYFSETQRNKGNFPGRFSGRQFSNSRSEMNVSTLELGDSALYLCASSSVAKDNEQFFGPGTRLTVL.

The sample holds many counts of this clonotype. V usage is TRBV7-9 and J usage is TRBJ2-7; D possibly corresponds to TRBD1 (6 bases). The CDR3 loop spans 15 amino acids. Looked up from germline, CDR1 is SEHNR and CDR2 is FQNEAQ (reference sequence). Trimming stripped 3 bases from V and 0 bases from J, with 12 bases between. Written as DNA, the CDR3 is TGTGCCAGCAGCTTCACAGGGACGAGCTCCTACGAGCAGTACTTC. This encodes CASSFTGTSSYEQYF.

A few counts support this clonotype. V usage is TRBV2 and J usage is TRBJ1-1, with unresolved D. Germline CDR1 reads SNHLY; CDR2 reads FYNNEI. This CDR3 spans 13 amino acids. The V end lost 5 bases, the J end lost 4 bases, and 11 bases lay between the germline ends. CDR3 sequence reads: CASSPGPSTEAFF. The CDR3 coding sequence is TGTGCCAGCAGTCCTGGCCCGAGCACTGAAGCTTTCTTT.